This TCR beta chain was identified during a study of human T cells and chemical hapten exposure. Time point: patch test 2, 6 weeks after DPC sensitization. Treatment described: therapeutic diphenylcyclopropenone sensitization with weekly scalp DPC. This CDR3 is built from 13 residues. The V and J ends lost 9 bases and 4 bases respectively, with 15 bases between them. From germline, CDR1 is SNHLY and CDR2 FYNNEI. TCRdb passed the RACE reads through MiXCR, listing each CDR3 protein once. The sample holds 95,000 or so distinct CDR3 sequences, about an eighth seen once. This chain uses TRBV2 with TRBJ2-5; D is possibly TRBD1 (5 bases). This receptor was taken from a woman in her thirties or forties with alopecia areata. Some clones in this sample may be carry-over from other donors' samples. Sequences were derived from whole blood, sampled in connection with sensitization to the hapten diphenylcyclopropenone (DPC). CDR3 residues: CASQGRVVETQYF. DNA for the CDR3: TGTGCCAGTCAGGGCAGGGTCGTAGAGACCCAGTACTTC.